This T cell receptor (beta chain) was retrieved from a study of beta chain features in type 1 diabetes (dated by TCRdb to 2016 to 2019). Turning to the overall study: Mean age, gender distribution, total cell number and subset yield did not differ between patients and healthy donors. Across all samples, some 110,000,000 sorted cells were examined, and cell number per subset correlated strongly with RNA yield. Regulatory and stem cell-like memory subsets were obtained from only 8 patients and roughly 8 healthy donors, while naive and central memory subsets were obtained from all 28 donors. In the study, TCRB repertoires of sorted circulating CD4+ T cell subsets from recently diagnosed type 1 diabetes patients were compared with those of matched healthy donors.

The entire amount of isolated RNA was reverse transcribed using the High Capacity cDNA Reverse Transcription Kit, so the sequenced TCRB transcripts were expressed ones. Deep immunoSEQ sequencing was performed on naive, central memory and regulatory T cell samples, with an average of around 3.5 million total reads per sample. After sorted cells were lysed in RLT buffer, RNA was extracted with DNase-treated RNeasy Micro or Mini kits, with the choice depending on cell number. To prevent cross-contamination, every cell subset was processed on its own, while patient and healthy donor samples were processed together. TCRB sequences were amplified from cDNA with the immunoSEQ multiplex PCR, producing 87-bp fragments spanning the CDR3 region. Amplicons were sequenced on the Illumina HiSeq platform. The study's processing was this. Synthetic template baselines were used to correct PCR bias computationally, reads within Hamming distance 2 were collapsed, and singletons that could not be merged were discarded. By aligning reads against IMGT, V, D and J genes, CDR3 length, and insertions or deletions at six rearrangement sites were assigned. Within each subset, clonotype counts were normalized to the number of sorted cells before true diversity and Gini coefficients were calculated with the tcR R package. The overlap coefficient, calculated on TCRB nucleotide sequences, was used to measure repertoire sharing. TCRdb obtained this table from immuneACCESS and retained in-frame rearrangements with V and J assigned. These tables miss some clones; where compared with another copy, unresolved V genes account for less than half of the shortfall, and the remainder is unexplained. V and J calls and clone size follow that table, whereas D and trimming were derived from the DNA. The sample table contains roughly 150,000 clones; only one count was recorded for approximately 9.1% of them. The ten largest clones represent 0.7% of the sample.

Here is what the overall study found, with its caveats: In all four CD4+ subsets, TCRB CDR3 length was moderately but significantly shorter in type 1 diabetes patients. Because small numbers of individuals were included in the HLA sub-analyses, any influence of HLA type on TCRB rearrangement was left unresolved. PCR may preferentially amplify shorter templates, but because patient and control samples were amplified and corrected together, any resulting skew would affect both groups equally. Because cDNA was sequenced instead of genomic DNA, activated cells with high expression could be over-represented, although the groups did not differ in activation or CD3 levels. The naive, central memory and regulatory TCRB repertoires appeared to resemble one another more closely among patients than among healthy donors. Patients with type 1 diabetes made fewer insertions and deleted more nucleotides at VDJ recombination sites, implying thymic rearrangement abnormalities.

Each donor gave one peripheral blood draw, averaging about 120 mL, which was collected into heparinised tubes. A BD FACSAria II and a panel including CD45RO, CCR7, CD25, CD127, CD95 and CD27 were used to sort naive, central memory, regulatory and stem cell-like memory CD4+ T cells. Purity was above 95% for every sorted population. Right away, PBMCs were isolated by Lymphoprep density gradient centrifugation and were stained directly, with no culture step. Samples were stained and sorted in pairs, with one healthy donor and one patient per experiment, so that batch effects were minimized. The germline V gene supplies CDR1 MNHEY and CDR2 SVGAGI. Taken from cysteine to phenylalanine, the CDR3 has 15 residues. The retained sequence is limited to the CDR3, 45 bases, with the frame set at the first base. V is shortened by 0 bases, J by 1 base, and the region joining them spans 7 bases. Comment on this clone: Its antigen specificity is not known. Per-base quality was not reported, and no clone a single base away is much larger than it.

Input material: central memory CD4+ T cells from blood. This clonotype originated in a woman in her twenties or thirties with type 1 diabetes. This chain joins TRBV6-5 to TRBJ1-5, with the D gene not confidently named. The DNA sequence is as follows: TGTGCCAGCAGTTACTCGCTGACAAGCAATCAGCCCCAGCATTTT. Its protein is CASSYSLTSNQPQHF.